A selection of T cell receptor beta chains follows, all from one sample in a study of control samples from healthy donors and cancer patients. The protocol was immunoSEQ multiplex PCR, while the TCRdb copy is restricted to in-frame clones and leaves out a portion. The repertoire holds under 200,000 clones, with roughly 94% as singletons. Sequenced sample: blood. These TCRs come from a woman aged 40 to 50 in good health. CDR3s include the opening cysteine and the closing phenylalanine or tryptophan. Fields, in order: D gene, J gene, V gene, CDR3 length, clone size, CDR3 DNA, CDR3 protein. A D gene is named only where the DNA matches it firmly. The size entry is marked missing in some rows and otherwise reads once, few, many or a size class.

. TRBJ1-1 TRBV4-1 13 . TGCGCCAGCTCTTTGGGCGGGAACACTGAAGCTTTCTTT CASSLGGNTEAFF
. TRBJ1-1 TRBV5-1 14 . TGCGCCAGCAGCTTAAGGGAGTTGAACACTGAAGCTTTCTTT CASSLRELNTEAFF
TRBD1 TRBJ1-2 TRBV10-3 12 . TGTGCCATCAGAGGGACAGGGGATGGCTACACCTTC CAIRGTGDGYTF
TRBD1 TRBJ1-3 TRBV29-1 14 . TGCAGCGTTGGATCGGGACAGGGCGGAAACACCATATATTTT CSVGSGQGGNTIYF
. TRBJ1-2 TRBV14 13 . TGTGCCAGCAGCCAATTCAGGGAGGGTGGCTACACCTTC CASSQFREGGYTF
. TRBJ1-5 TRBV7-4 14 . TGTGCCAGCAGCTGGGGCAGGGATGATCAGCCCCAGCATTTT CASSWGRDDQPQHF
TRBD1 TRBJ1-5 TRBV7-9 11 . TGTGCCAGCAGCGGACAGGGCGACCAGCATTTT CASSGQGDQHF
. TRBJ1-2 TRBV30 16 once TGTGCCTGGAGTGGGGTAGCGGGGGCGTGGGACTATGGCTACACCTTC CAWSGVAGAWDYGYTF
. TRBJ1-2 TRBV11-2 13 . TGTGCCAGCAGCTCTACAGGGACCTATGGCTACACCTTC CASSSTGTYGYTF
. TRBJ1-2 TRBV7-2 13 . TGTGCCAGCAGCTCAGGAAGGTTGGAGGGGAACACCTTC CASSSGRLEGNTF
TRBD1 TRBJ2-2 TRBV4-1 16 . TGCGCCAGCAGCCAAGAAGGGACAGCAAACACCGGGGAGCTGTTTTTT CASSQEGTANTGELFF
. TRBJ1-4 TRBV7-8 15 . TGTGCCAGCAGCCAAGGACAGTCAACTAATGAAAAACTGTTTTTT CASSQGQSTNEKLFF
. TRBJ1-2 TRBV19 12 . TGTGCCAGTCAGGACCTCCGCGGTGGCTACACCTTC CASQDLRGGYTF
TRBD2 TRBJ2-5 TRBV29-1 14 . TGCAGCGTTCGGCGGGGGACGGGCCAAGAGACCCAGTACTTC CSVRRGTGQETQYF
TRBD1 TRBJ1-1 TRBV6-5 15 . TGTGCCAGCCTGGACAGGGGGTCCAAGAACACTGAAGCTTTCTTT CASLDRGSKNTEAFF
TRBD1 TRBJ1-2 TRBV7-9 14 . TGTGCCAGCAGCGCGGACAGGGGGCAAGGAGGCTACACCTTC CASSADRGQGGYTF
. TRBJ2-3 TRBV12-3/TRBV12-4 11 . TGTGCCAGCAGTCCGACGGATACGCAGTATTTT CASSPTDTQYF
TRBD2 TRBJ2-1 TRBV7-8 15 . TGTGCCAGCAGCTTAAGCGGGGGGAACTACAATGAGCAGTTCTTC CASSLSGGNYNEQFF
. TRBJ2-7 TRBV15 17 . TGTGCCACCAGCAGAGATCCCTCGGGGGCCGCGTCCAGCGAGCAGTACTTC CATSRDPSGAASSEQYF
TRBD1 TRBJ1-1 TRBV6-5 13 . TGTGCCAGCAGTTGGACAGGGAGGGGTGAAGCTTTCTTT CASSWTGRGEAFF
. TRBJ1-2 TRBV15 15 . TGTGCCACCAGCAGGGATCGGGCAGATCATCGGGGCTACACCTTC CATSRDRADHRGYTF
. TRBJ1-6 TRBV5-1 16 . TGCGCCAGCAGCTTGGACGTGGGCACCTATAATTCACCCCTCCACTTT CASSLDVGTYNSPLHF
. TRBJ1-1 TRBV3-1/TRBV3-2 15 . TGTGCCAGCAGCCAAGATGCCGGGACACTTACTGAAGCTTTCTTT CASSQDAGTLTEAFF
. TRBJ1-5 TRBV11-2 12 . TGTGCCAGCAGCAGGAACAATCAGCCCCAGCATTTT CASSRNNQPQHF
TRBD2 TRBJ2-5 TRBV5-1 16 . TGCGCCAGCAGCGAACGTAGCGGGGGGCTGGGAGAGACCCAGTACTTC CASSERSGGLGETQYF
. TRBJ1-2 TRBV6-4 13 once TGTGCCAGCAGTCCTGCAGCGGGCTATGGCTACACCTTC CASSPAAGYGYTF
. TRBJ1-1 TRBV6-6 14 . TGTGCCAGCAGTTACTCGGGACCCCTCGGGGAAGCTTTCTTT CASSYSGPLGEAFF
. TRBJ2-5 TRBV5-1 15 . TGCGCCAGCAGCTTGAATAGGAGGGGACAAGAGACCCAGTACTTC CASSLNRRGQETQYF
. TRBJ2-5 TRBV19 15 . TGTGCCAGTAGTATAGGTGGAGCGGTCCAAGAGACCCAGTACTTC CASSIGGAVQETQYF
. TRBJ1-5 TRBV6-5 15 . TGTGCCAGCAGTTCCCTTCGAACCCAGGATCAGCCCCAGCATTTT CASSSLRTQDQPQHF
. TRBJ1-4 TRBV6-5 14 . TGTGCCAGCCGGAAGCGGGTCACTAATGAAAAACTGTTTTTT CASRKRVTNEKLFF
. TRBJ1-6 TRBV12-3/TRBV12-4 12 . TGTGCCAGCAGCAACAACCTTTCACCCCTCCACTTT CASSNNLSPLHF
TRBD1 TRBJ1-5 TRBV5-6 14 . TGTGCCAGCAGCTTCGGGACAGGGTTCGGGCCCCAGCATTTT CASSFGTGFGPQHF
TRBD1 TRBJ1-5 TRBV6-5 15 once TGTGCCAGCAGTTACGCCGGGACAGGGCGGCAGCCCCAGCATTTT CASSYAGTGRQPQHF
TRBD1 TRBJ2-1 TRBV11-3 15 . TGTGCCAGCAGCTCGACAGGGGGTCCCTACAATGAGCAGTTCTTC CASSSTGGPYNEQFF
TRBD2 TRBJ2-3 TRBV4-3 17 . TGCGCCAGCAGCCAAGAGGCGGCTAGCGGGGGATTAGATACGCAGTATTTT CASSQEAASGGLDTQYF
. TRBJ2-3 TRBV6-1 15 . TGTGCCAGCAGTGAACCCAGGAGCCTCACAGATACGCAGTATTTT CASSEPRSLTDTQYF
TRBD1 TRBJ1-2 TRBV14 21 once TGTGCCAGCAGCCACCGTCGTAGGGCTCGGGACAGGGATGGGGCTAACTATGGCTACACCTTC CASSHRRRARDRDGANYGYTF
TRBD1 TRBJ1-4 TRBV7-9 16 . TGTGCCAGCAGCCTCCACCCATCGACAGGGGGGAAAGAACTGTTTTTT CASSLHPSTGGKELFF
. TRBJ1-5 TRBV4-2 14 . TGTGCCAGCAGCCAAGATTTTAGCAATCAGCCCCAGCATTTT CASSQDFSNQPQHF
TRBD1 TRBJ1-4 TRBV6-5 15 . TGTGCCAGCAGAACCCAGGGGGGAACTAATGAAAAACTGTTTTTT CASRTQGGTNEKLFF
. TRBJ1-2 TRBV6-5 15 . TGTGCCACCTACCGTTCGGGCAGGGTGGGTGATGGCTACACCTTC CATYRSGRVGDGYTF
. TRBJ1-1 TRBV6-5 14 . TGTGCCACCACACGCGTCCGGGAGAACACTGAAGCTTTCTTT CATTRVRENTEAFF
TRBD1 TRBJ1-1 TRBV15 15 . TGTGCCACCAGCAGAGGCCAGGGGGCAGACACTGAAGCTTTCTTT CATSRGQGADTEAFF
TRBD1 TRBJ1-2 TRBV5-4 14 . TGTGCCACCTTGAGACAGGGGGGGGCCTATGGCTACACCTTC CATLRQGGAYGYTF
. TRBJ1-1 TRBV5-1 16 . TGCGCCAGCAGCCTTGCCCCAGCGGGGACGGGCACTGAAGCTTTCTTT CASSLAPAGTGTEAFF
TRBD1 TRBJ1-2 TRBV9 14 . TGTGCCAGCAGCGTAGGGACAGGGTTGTATGGCTACACCTTC CASSVGTGLYGYTF
. TRBJ2-2 TRBV29-1 12 . TGCAGCGTTGGCCCGAACACCGGGGAGCTGTTTTTT CSVGPNTGELFF
TRBD1 TRBJ2-3 TRBV5-1 15 . TGCGCCAGCAGCCTGGGACAGGGAAGCACAGATACGCAGTATTTT CASSLGQGSTDTQYF
. TRBJ1-6 TRBV7-2 13 . TGTGCCAGCACCCTTTTGGGGATTGGACCCCTCCACTTT CASTLLGIGPLHF